This T cell receptor (beta chain) was identified in a study of blood T cell repertoires in COVID-19. As for the study in general: The study drew acute and convalescent COVID-19 samples from the United States, Italy and Spain. The cDNA or gDNA used as material had been derived from T cells, B-cell-depleted T cells, or PBMCs.

The authors' processing: From reference gene primer amplification, estimates of nucleated cell counts were derived. Method: immunoSEQ multiplex PCR; TCRdb's copy keeps in-frame clones and lacks some. For V, J and clone size, that table is used; D and trimming come from the DNA. The sample shows about 120,000 clones, less than 95% of them seen only once. This CDR3 comprises 13 residues. In germline, CDR1 is LGHDT, CDR2 YNNKEL (reference sequence). With 0 bases removed from V and 7 bases from J, the gap between germline ends came to 9 bases. The specimen sequenced was peripheral blood. The J gene is TRBJ2-5, the V gene TRBV3-1 (or the pseudogene TRBV3-2); tentatively, D is TRBD2 (6 bases). The receptor's source is a human donor with active COVID-19. The donor label of this sample is uncertain. CDR3: CASSQDRLGTQYF. DNA of the CDR3: TGTGCCAGCAGCCAAGACAGACTAGGGACCCAGTACTTC.